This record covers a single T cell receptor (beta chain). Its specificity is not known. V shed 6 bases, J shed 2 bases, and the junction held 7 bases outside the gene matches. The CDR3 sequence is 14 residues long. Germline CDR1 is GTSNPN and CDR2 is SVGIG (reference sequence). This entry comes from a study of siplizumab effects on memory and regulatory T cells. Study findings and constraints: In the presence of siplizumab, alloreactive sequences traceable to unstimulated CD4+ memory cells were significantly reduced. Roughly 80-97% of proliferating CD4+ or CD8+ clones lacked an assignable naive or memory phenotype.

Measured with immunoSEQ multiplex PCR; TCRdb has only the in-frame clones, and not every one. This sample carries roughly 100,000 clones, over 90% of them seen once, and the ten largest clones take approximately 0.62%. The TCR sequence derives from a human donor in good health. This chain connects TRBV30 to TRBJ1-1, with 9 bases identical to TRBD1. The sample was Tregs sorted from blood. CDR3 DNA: TGTGCCTGTTACAGGGGGCCACTTAACACTGAAGCTTTCTTT. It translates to CACYRGPLNTEAFF. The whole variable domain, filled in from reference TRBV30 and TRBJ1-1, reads SQTIHQWPATLVQPVGSPLSLECTVEGTSNPNLYWYRQAAGRGLQLLFYSVGIGQISSEVPQNLSASRPQDRQFILSSKKLLLSDSGFYLCACYRGPLNTEAFFGQGTRLTVV.